Shown below are 30 T cell receptor beta chains from a single sample sequenced in a study of CD8 T cells in Susac syndrome. It was with random hexamers that 0.5 to 1 ug RNA was reverse transcribed. TCRdb ran MiXCR on the immunoSEQ multiplex PCR reads and lists one entry per CDR3 protein. The sample records about 100,000 distinct CDR3 sequences, roughly 96% being singletons. The sequenced material came from CD8+ T cells from PBMCs. The receptors shown here come from a human donor with Susac syndrome.

V usage is TRBV4-1 and J usage is TRBJ2-5; TRBD1 aligns across 11 bases. J gave up 4 bases and V 4 bases, and 11 bases lay outside the gene matches. Germline V lookup: CDR1 MGHRA, CDR2 YSYEKL. The CDR3 is 17 residues long. For the CDR3, the DNA is TGCGCCAGCAGCCTGTCCCCCGGGACAGGGGGGGCAGAGACCCAGTACTTC. It is translated as CASSLSPGTGGAETQYF.

This rearrangement joins TRBV20-1 to TRBJ2-3; weak D call: TRBD1 (8 bases). V lost 6 bases, J lost 5 bases, and 15 bases lay in between. Germline values: CDR1 DFQATT, CDR2 SNEGSKA (reference sequence). CDR3 size: 13 residues. CDR3 residues: CSAEDREGDTQYF. The CDR3 DNA follows: TGCAGTGCGGAGGACAGGGAGGGAGATACGCAGTATTTT.

The chain employs TRBV15 and TRBJ2-1; D is ambiguous. Germline CDR1 LNHNV, CDR2 YYDKDF (reference sequence). This CDR3 is built from 14 residues. V lost 5 bases and J lost 0, with 8 bases in between. This CDR3 reads CATSSMSSYNEQFF. CDR3 sequence (DNA): TGTGCCACCAGCTCGATGAGCTCCTACAATGAGCAGTTCTTC.

The chain carries TRBV27 and TRBJ1-1; D perhaps matches TRBD1 (5 bases). V was pared by 5 bases and J by 0 bases, with 13 bases between. This CDR3 spans 15 amino acids. Germline V gene sequence: CDR1 MNHEY, CDR2 SMNVEV (reference sequence). As DNA, the CDR3 is TGTGCCAGCAGTAACCGGGACGGACTGAACACTGAAGCTTTCTTT. Encoded protein: CASSNRDGLNTEAFF.

The chain links TRBV5-4 to TRBJ1-1; D may be TRBD1 (6 bases). The CDR3 runs 14 residues. V was pared by 2 bases and J by 3 bases, with 11 bases between. Per the germline V gene, CDR1 is SGHNT and CDR2 is YYREEE (reference sequence). CDR3 nucleotides: TGTGCCAGCAGCTTCGACAGGTGGGACACTGAAGCTTTCTTT. Protein: CASSFDRWDTEAFF.

V gene TRBV7-3 combines with J gene TRBJ2-7; D is perhaps TRBD1 (5 bases). The germline V and J ends were trimmed by 5 bases and 0 bases, with 11 bases remaining between them. Per germline, CDR1 SGHTA and CDR2 FQGTGA. The length of the CDR3 is 14 residues. The CDR3 coding sequence is TGTGCCAGCAGCCCGAGACAGAGCTCCTACGAGCAGTACTTC. It encodes CASSPRQSSYEQYF.

The CDR3: CASSRGLTQSEGAQYF. The CDR3 DNA follows: TGTGCCAGCAGCCGGGGACTGACCCAATCAGAAGGTGCGCAGTATTTT. This chain uses TRBV5-5 with TRBJ2-3; D is perhaps TRBD2 (6 bases). Trimming stripped 4 bases from V and 10 bases from J, with 25 bases between. This CDR3 region has 16 residues. Germline CDR1 SGHKS, CDR2 YYEKEE (reference sequence).

The chain is built from TRBV12-3 or TRBV12-4 and TRBJ2-7; no reliable D call. The CDR3 has 12 residues. V lost 6 bases and J lost 2, with 8 bases in between. This CDR3 is CASSIHTYEQYF. CDR3 sequence (DNA): TGTGCCAGCAGCATTCATACCTACGAGCAGTACTTC.

The chain joins TRBV15 to TRBJ1-1; no firm D call. V was clipped by 5 bases and J by 3 bases, with 16 bases between them. This CDR3 contains 15 residues. Germline V lookup: CDR1 LNHNV, CDR2 YYDKDF (reference sequence). The CDR3 coding sequence is TGTGCCACCAGCGAGCGATCGGGGATGGACACTGAAGCTTTCTTT. It translates to CATSERSGMDTEAFF.

The chain combines TRBV7-2 with TRBJ2-1; D may be TRBD1 (6 bases). This CDR3 is built from 15 residues. The V gene's germline CDR1 is SGHTA and CDR2 FQGNSA. Trimming removed 5 bases at V and 0 bases at J, with 11 bases between. The DNA of the CDR3 is TGTGCCAGCAGCCAAACAGGGTTCTCCTACAATGAGCAGTTCTTC. Its protein is CASSQTGFSYNEQFF.

V gene TRBV5-1 combines with J gene TRBJ2-5; unclear D gene. Germline CDR1 is SGHRS and CDR2 is YFSETQ. Trimming stripped 0 bases from V and 4 bases from J, with 10 bases between. CDR3 length: 14 amino acids. The DNA of the CDR3 is TGCGCCAGCAGCTTGGTGGTAGGTGGAGAGACCCAGTACTTC. This translates into CASSLVVGGETQYF.

This clonotype was seen just once. The rearrangement links TRBV27 to TRBJ2-5, with 8 bases aligning to TRBD1. Trimming cost V 6 bases and J 1 base; bases outside gene matches: 7. The germline V gene has CDR1 MNHEY and CDR2 SMNVEV (reference sequence). This CDR3 comprises 15 residues. CDR3 nucleotides: TGTGCCAGCAGGCCATGGGACAGGCCCCAAGAGACCCAGTACTTC. Translated: CASRPWDRPQETQYF.

The chain couples TRBV11-2 to TRBJ2-5; D perhaps matches TRBD1 (6 bases). Germline CDR1 and CDR2: SGHAT and FQNNGV. Trimming stripped 0 bases from V and 2 bases from J, with 7 bases between. The CDR3 runs 14 residues. The CDR3 DNA follows: TGTGCCAGCAGCTTAGAAGGACAGCAAGAGACCCAGTACTTC. This encodes CASSLEGQQETQYF.

The count of this clonotype is one. The chain uses TRBV20-1 and TRBJ2-6; D may match TRBD1 or TRBD2 (6 bases each). With 1 base removed from V and 8 bases from J, the gap between germline ends came to 18 bases. The CDR3 consists of 16 residues. Germline loops: CDR1 DFQATT, CDR2 SNEGSKA (reference sequence). The DNA for the CDR3 is TGCAGTGCTAGAGTGTTGGGGGGCGCTCTGACCAACGTCCTGACTTTC. Translating gives CSARVLGGALTNVLTF.

The genes are TRBV15 and TRBJ2-2; D gene unclear. From germline, CDR1 is LNHNV and CDR2 YYDKDF (reference sequence). Deletions cut 4 bases from V and 6 bases from J, with 9 bases between. The CDR3 totals 13 residues. This chain's CDR3 is CATSNKISGELFF. For the CDR3, the DNA is TGTGCCACCAGCAACAAGATTTCCGGGGAGCTGTTTTTT.

This sequence joins TRBV6-2 or TRBV6-3 and TRBJ1-5, with D uncertain. This CDR3 spans 13 amino acids. Germline-derived CDR1 and CDR2 are MNHEY and SVGEGT. V was trimmed by 8 bases and J by 7 bases, leaving 15 bases between them. Written as DNA, the CDR3 is TGTGCCAGCTGTAGGGTTGCAGCACAGCCCCAGCATTTT. Protein sequence: CASCRVAAQPQHF.

The genes are TRBV28 and TRBJ2-7, with D hard to call. The V end was cut by 5 bases, the J end by 0 bases, with 11 bases between. The germline V gene encodes CDR1 MDHEN and CDR2 SYDVKM. The CDR3 is 14 amino acids. The CDR3: CASSHRAASYEQYF. The CDR3 bases are TGTGCCAGCAGTCACCGGGCCGCCTCCTACGAGCAGTACTTC.

The chain joins TRBV5-1 to TRBJ2-1; tentatively, D is TRBD1 or TRBD2 (6 bases each). V was shortened by 0 bases and J by 5 bases, with 18 bases between the two germline ends. Germline CDR1 is SGHRS and CDR2 is YFSETQ. The CDR3 covers 17 residues. The CDR3 nucleotides are TGCGCCAGCAGCTTGGAAGTAAAGGGGGGCTTACACAATGAGCAGTTCTTC. This codes for CASSLEVKGGLHNEQFF.

The chain employs TRBV14 and TRBJ1-2; perhaps TRBD1 as D (6 bases). With 1 base removed from V and 4 bases from J, the gap between germline ends came to 19 bases. The CDR3 covers 17 residues. Looked up from germline, CDR1 is SGHDN and CDR2 is FVKESK. CDR3 region: CASSQATSPGQLYGYTF. The CDR3 nucleotides read TGTGCCAGCAGCCAAGCAACCTCCCCGGGACAACTCTATGGCTACACCTTC.

The gene calls are TRBV7-3 and TRBJ2-3, with D maybe TRBD1 (5 bases). V was cut by 0 bases and J by 4 bases, with 8 bases left in between. CDR3 length: 14 amino acids. From germline, CDR1 is SGHTA and CDR2 FQGTGA. The CDR3, as DNA: TGTGCCAGCAGCTTAACCCAGGGCCCAGATACGCAGTATTTT. Encoded protein: CASSLTQGPDTQYF.

The chain couples TRBV9 to TRBJ1-1; 9 nucleotides line up with TRBD1. Trimming cost V 5 bases and J 8 bases; bases outside gene matches: 4. Looked up from germline, CDR1 is SGDLS and CDR2 is YYNGEE. This CDR3 has 12 residues. CDR3 in amino acids: CASSRTGDEAFF. DNA for the CDR3: TGTGCCAGCAGTAGGACAGGGGACGAAGCTTTCTTT.

This clonotype was counted a single time. The chain carries TRBV29-1 and TRBJ2-3, with unresolved D. Germline lookup yields CDR1 SQVTM and CDR2 ANQGSEA. V lost 7 bases, J lost 1 base, and 6 bases lay in between. The CDR3 is 11 amino acids. The DNA of the CDR3 is TGCAGCGCGTCAGGCACAGATACGCAGTATTTT. It yields the protein CSASGTDTQYF.

Written as DNA, the CDR3 is TGCGCCAGCAGCCTCCGACAGGGCGAGCAGTACTTC. Amino acid sequence: CASSLRQGEQYF. The chain uses TRBV4-1 and TRBJ2-7, with 7 nucleotides matching TRBD1. This CDR3 region has 12 residues. CDR1 and CDR2 (germline): MGHRA, YSYEKL. V trimming: 4 bases; J trimming: 6 bases; junction bases outside the gene matches: 3.

V is TRBV10-3 and J is TRBJ1-5, with D possibly TRBD1 on 6 matching bases. Trimming cost V 6 bases and J 5 bases, with 14 bases left between them. CDR1 ENHRY and CDR2 SYGVKD come from the germline V gene. The CDR3 has 14 residues. The chain's CDR3 is CAIRPDSGDQPQHF. CDR3 in DNA: TGTGCCATCAGACCGGACAGCGGCGATCAGCCCCAGCATTTT.

The chain is built from TRBV28 and TRBJ2-7, with D perhaps matching TRBD1 (6 bases). Germline V gives CDR1 MDHEN, CDR2 SYDVKM. With 8 bases removed from V and 0 bases from J, the gap between germline ends came to 23 bases. This CDR3 contains 17 residues. The CDR3 DNA sequence: TGTGCCAGCTCTCAGGCCTCACGAACAGGGCGCTCCTACGAGCAGTACTTC. Amino acids: CASSQASRTGRSYEQYF. The entire variable domain, with the rest obtained from reference TRBV28 and TRBJ2-7, is as follows: DVKVTQSSRYLVKRTGEKVFLECVQDMDHENMFWYRQDPGLGLRLIYFSYDVKMKEKGDIPEGYSVSREKKERFSLILESASTNQTSMYLCASSQASRTGRSYEQYFGPGTRLTVT.

V usage is TRBV7-9 and J usage is TRBJ2-7, with 9 bases that match TRBD1. Germline lookup yields CDR1 SEHNR and CDR2 FQNEAQ (reference sequence). V lost 5 bases and J lost 6; bases outside the gene matches: 11. The CDR3 totals 15 residues. The CDR3: CASSRPGQGIAEQYF. The CDR3 nucleotides read TGTGCCAGCAGCCGGCCGGGACAGGGTATCGCCGAGCAGTACTTC. The full variable domain, in which reference TRBV7-9 and TRBJ2-7 provide the parts outside the CDR3, is DTGVSQNPRHKITKRGQNVTFRCDPISEHNRLYWYRQTLGQGPEFLTYFQNEAQLEKSRLLSDRFSAERPKGSFSTLEIQRTEQGDSAMYLCASSRPGQGIAEQYFGPGTRLTVT.

A word on this clonotype: Germline and junction disagree at one end, which may indicate a read error. The chain couples TRBV3-1 to TRBJ1-2, with D possibly being TRBD1 (5 bases). The CDR3 runs 13 residues. Germline loops: CDR1 LGHDT, CDR2 YNNKEL (reference sequence). The CDR3 region is CASTQGATHGYTF. In DNA, the CDR3 is TGTGCCAGCACCCAAGGGGCGACTCATGGCTACACCTTC.

The genes are TRBV2 and TRBJ2-5; the match to TRBD2 covers 8 bases. The trim removed 4 bases at V and 1 base at J, leaving 11 bases unmatched. Germline CDR1 and CDR2: SNHLY and FYNNEI. This CDR3 has 17 residues. CDR3 in amino acids: CASSVVASGYAQETQYF. The CDR3 DNA sequence: TGTGCCAGCAGTGTTGTGGCTAGCGGGTATGCCCAAGAGACCCAGTACTTC.

The gene calls are TRBV9 and TRBJ2-7; TRBD2 aligns across 9 bases. The germline V gene encodes CDR1 SGDLS and CDR2 YYNGEE. The junction had 11 bases not matched to a gene; V was cut back by 1 base and J by 3 bases. The CDR3 contains 17 residues. The CDR3 DNA sequence: TGTGCCAGCAGCGTAAGTAGCGGGGGAATCGGCCACTACGAGCAGTACTTC. It yields the protein CASSVSSGGIGHYEQYF.

This clonotype was observed once. The chain has TRBV20-1 and TRBJ2-7; D is ambiguous. Germline V gene sequence: CDR1 DFQATT, CDR2 SNEGSKA (reference sequence). The CDR3 runs to 13 residues. V gave up 0 bases and J gave up 1 base, with 7 bases separating them. The CDR3 here is CSARDASSYEQYF. CDR3 sequence (DNA): TGCAGTGCTAGAGACGCCAGTTCCTACGAGCAGTACTTC.